The T cell receptor beta chain under discussion was sequenced for a study of blood T cells in healthy people across ages. Study-level results: Naive T cell percentage showed a strong correlation with TCR beta diversity.

Next came a second PCR, run for about 7 to 12 cycles, which used a sample-barcoded 5' primer along with a J-beta primer mix. From the 5' RACE reads, TCRdb called clonotypes with MiXCR, one entry per CDR3 protein. The sample has 1.5 million to 2 million distinct CDR3 sequences, about 28% seen once; the top ten hold about 7.7%. This clonotype was observed a few times. Its target is not known. V trimming: 6 bases; J trimming: 1 base; junction bases outside the gene matches: 7. The CDR3 has 15 residues. The V gene is TRBV12-3 or TRBV12-4, the J gene TRBJ2-3; 7 nucleotides line up with TRBD1. The sequenced sample was blood. The origin of this receptor is a woman aged 25 to 39 in good health. Here the CDR3 reads CASSQTGFGTDTQYF. The CDR3 region has the DNA TGTGCCAGCAGCCAGACAGGGTTTGGCACAGATACGCAGTATTTT.